Described below is a single T cell receptor beta chain sequence and its context. The data were obtained in a study of blood T cell repertoires in COVID-19. For the study at large: The samples span acute and convalescent COVID-19 from the United States, Italy and Spain. The analysed material was cDNA or gDNA that came from T cells, B-cell-depleted T cells, or PBMCs.

This CDR3 has 14 residues. V dropped 10 bases and J dropped 6; count of bases not matched to a gene: 10. From germline, CDR1 is MNHEY and CDR2 SVGAGI. Profiled with immunoSEQ multiplex PCR; TCRdb holds only in-frame clones, not every one. The data show about 160,000 clones, roughly 93% seen once. This TCR came from a man aged 18 to 30 with acute or convalescent COVID-19. The chain uses TRBV6-5 and TRBJ2-3, with 10 bases lining up with TRBD2. The sequenced sample consisted of peripheral blood. Here the CDR3 DNA reads TGTGCCACCGCTCGGCTAGCGGGAGCGGATACGCAGTATTTT. Translating it yields CATARLAGADTQYF.